The source of this T cell receptor beta chain is a study of PD-L1 blockade in urothelial cancer. Study overall: Samples of blood were analyzed 3 weeks (second dose) and 6 weeks after treatment start.

Time point indicated: peripheral blood 6 weeks after treatment start. This CDR3 region has 13 residues. After removal of 7 bases from V and 5 bases from J, the junction contained 1 base not matched to a gene. Germline values: CDR1 SGHRS, CDR2 YFSETQ. A spike-in of synthetic TCR analog templates was added to each PCR. The repertoire was sequenced with immunoSEQ multiplex PCR; TCRdb's copy has only in-frame clones and lacks some. The sample includes about 120,000 clones, approximately 89% seen only once; the top ten take less than 5%. The chain has TRBV5-1 and TRBJ1-6; 9 bases align to TRBD1. The sample consisted of PBMCs, taken around atezolizumab (anti-PD-L1) treatment. The receptor's source is a man in his 60s with urothelial cancer. CDR3 coding DNA: TGCGCCAGCCGGACAGGGGATAATTCACCCCTCCACTTT. Translated, it gives CASRTGDNSPLHF.